This T cell receptor (beta chain) was profiled in a study of T-cell reconstitution after alpha-beta-depleted transplantation in children. CDR3 length equals 14 residues. CDR1 and CDR2 (germline): MNHEY, SMNVEV (reference sequence). Trimming took off 6 bases at V and 10 bases at J, with 16 bases between the two ends. This clonotype turned up a few times. Library preparation (for TCRbeta) was performed with unique molecular identifiers. TCRdb ran MiXCR on the PCR reads and lists one entry per CDR3 protein. The sample holds 200,000 to 250,000 distinct CDR3 sequences, 8.5% to 10% seen once. The rearrangement joins TRBV27 to TRBJ1-6, with D perhaps TRBD1 (5 bases). The clonotype comes from a human donor who donated a stem cell graft to a child with acute lymphoblastic leukemia. This material consisted of PBMCs from the stem cell graft donor, taken from the stem cell graft. In DNA form, the CDR3 reads TGTGCCAGCAGCCCACCTGGGGCTACCTCACCCCTCCACTTT. Its protein product is CASSPPGATSPLHF.